Listed below are T cell receptor beta chains from one sample, sequenced in a study of blood T cells in healthy people across ages. One entry per CDR3 protein results from TCRdb running MiXCR on the 5' RACE reads. The sample records 650,000 to 700,000 distinct CDR3 sequences, approximately 29% being singletons. The sample consisted of blood. These receptors came from a woman older than 75 in good health. CDR3s include the opening cysteine and the closing phenylalanine or tryptophan. A D gene is named only where the DNA matches it firmly. The size entry is marked missing in some rows and otherwise reads once, few, many or a size class.

d_call j_call clone_size v_call cdr3_nt cdr3_aa
. TRBJ2-1 few TRBV28 TGTGCCAGCAGGTCCCGGGCCCCGGGACTTTTCAATGAGCAGTTCTTC CASRSRAPGLFNEQFF
TRBD1 TRBJ2-1 . TRBV5-1 TGCGCCAGCAGCCGGACCACAGGGGGCGGTTACAATGAGCAGTTCTTC CASSRTTGGGYNEQFF
. TRBJ2-7 . TRBV7-2 TGTGCCAGCACCAACGACGGCAGAACCTACGAGCAGTACTTC CASTNDGRTYEQYF
. TRBJ1-6 . TRBV7-9 TGTGCCAGCAGCTTAGTTGCAGATAATTCACCCCTCCACTTT CASSLVADNSPLHF
. TRBJ1-2 . TRBV6-2/TRBV6-3 TGTGCCAGCAGTTACGTCAGCGAGTATGGCTACACCTTC CASSYVSEYGYTF
TRBD1 TRBJ1-1 . TRBV20-1 TGCAGTGCTAGTAGACAGGGGAACACTGAAGCTTTCTTT CSASRQGNTEAFF
. TRBJ1-5 . TRBV7-2 TGTGCCAGCAGCCCCATACATCCTTGGGGACTTAATCAGCCCCAGCATTTT CASSPIHPWGLNQPQHF
. TRBJ1-1 . TRBV5-1 TGCGCCAGCAGCTTGGGGGGGGCTCTCACTGAAGCTTTCTTT CASSLGGALTEAFF
. TRBJ2-7 many TRBV5-1 TGCGCCAGCAGCCTATACCAAATGGCCTACGAGCAGTACTTC CASSLYQMAYEQYF
. TRBJ2-4 . TRBV21-1 TGTGCCAGCAGCAAGACAGGGGGCAAAAACATTCAGTACTTC CASSKTGGKNIQYF
. TRBJ2-7 . TRBV28 TGTGCCTCAACCGGGGCAGGGGTCTACGAGCAGTACTTC CASTGAGVYEQYF
TRBD1 TRBJ2-3 many TRBV6-1 TGTGCCAGCAGTTCACGACAGGGGCGGGCAGATACGCAGTATTTT CASSSRQGRADTQYF
. TRBJ2-2 . TRBV20-1 TGCAGTGGGGTGGGCAGGACGAACACCGGGGAGCTGTTTTTT CSGVGRTNTGELFF
. TRBJ2-4 many TRBV6-6 TGTGCCAGCAGTTACGATTCGGGAAACATTCAGTACTTC CASSYDSGNIQYF
TRBD2 TRBJ2-1 . TRBV4-3 TGCGCCAGCAGCCACCTTAGCGGGAGCTACAATGAGCAGTTCTTC CASSHLSGSYNEQFF
. TRBJ1-1 . TRBV5-1 TGCGCCAGCAGCTTCTGGGCAGGGATGAACACTGAAGCTTTCTTT CASSFWAGMNTEAFF
TRBD1 TRBJ1-4 . TRBV30 TGTGCCTGGAGTCCCCCTGGAGGGACAGGGCTCCAACTGTTTTTT CAWSPPGGTGLQLFF
. TRBJ2-1 many TRBV7-9 TGTGCCAGCAGCCCCGGGACCCCACCCAATGAGCAGTTCTTC CASSPGTPPNEQFF
TRBD1 TRBJ2-7 many TRBV5-1 TGCGCCAGCAGCTTGGCTGGGGACAGGGCGGAAAAGTACTTC CASSLAGDRAEKYF
. TRBJ1-6 few TRBV7-9 TGTGCCAGCAGCCAAGGGGCTAATAATAATTCACCCCTCCACTTT CASSQGANNNSPLHF
TRBD1 TRBJ1-1 . TRBV25-1 TGTGCCAGCAGGGAGGGGGCATGGACTGAAGCTTTCTTT CASREGAWTEAFF
. TRBJ1-1 few TRBV5-5 TGTGCCAGCAGCTTGGTAACAGCTCTGAACACTGAAGCTTTCTTT CASSLVTALNTEAFF
TRBD1 TRBJ1-1 . TRBV5-8 TGTGCCAGCAGAACCGGGACAGGGGCACCTCTGAACACTGAAGCTTTCTTT CASRTGTGAPLNTEAFF
. TRBJ2-1 . TRBV30 TGTGCCTGGAGCGTCCCAGCGGGCAATGAGCAGTTCTTC CAWSVPAGNEQFF
. TRBJ1-1 few TRBV12-3/TRBV12-4 TGTGCCAGCAGCTATAGTCCGGGACCTGTGTTGGACACTGAAGCTTTCTTT CASSYSPGPVLDTEAFF
TRBD2 TRBJ2-1 . TRBV29-1 TGCAGCTTCACCGGGACTAGCAATGAGCAGTTCTTC CSFTGTSNEQFF
TRBD2 TRBJ2-4 . TRBV3-1 TGTGCCAGCAGCCAAGAGGGGACTAGCCTTTCCAAAAACATTCAGTACTTC CASSQEGTSLSKNIQYF
. TRBJ1-6 few TRBV7-2 TGTGCCAGCAGCTTAGGGGGGAGAAATTCACCCCTCCACTTT CASSLGGRNSPLHF
. TRBJ2-7 many TRBV7-2 TGTGCCAGCAGCTTAGCCGGCCTCTACGAGCAGTACTTC CASSLAGLYEQYF
TRBD1 TRBJ1-6 few TRBV9 TGTGCCAGCAGCGGCGGGACAGGGGGTTCACCCCTCCACTTT CASSGGTGGSPLHF
TRBD1 TRBJ2-5 . TRBV5-1 TGCGCCAGCAGCAACCCAATGGACAGGGCTGAAGAGACCCAGTACTTC CASSNPMDRAEETQYF
TRBD2 TRBJ2-1 . TRBV5-1 TGCGCCAGCAGCTCGGGACTAGCGGGCATATACAATGAGCAGTTCTTC CASSSGLAGIYNEQFF
. TRBJ2-3 many TRBV5-1 TGCGCCAGCAGCCCCGGGAGCACTAGCACAGATACGCAGTATTTT CASSPGSTSTDTQYF
. TRBJ2-3 many TRBV9 TGTGCCAGCAGCGTAGCAGAGACGGTCACAGATACGCAGTATTTT CASSVAETVTDTQYF
TRBD1 TRBJ2-7 many TRBV20-1 TGCAGTGCTAGAGACAGGGGGCTCGAGCAGTACTTC CSARDRGLEQYF
. TRBJ1-2 many TRBV4-2 TGTGCCAGCAGCCAAGATGGGGGGTTTGGCACCTTGCCCCACTATGGCTACACCTTC CASSQDGGFGTLPHYGYTF
. TRBJ2-5 . TRBV10-3 TGTGCCATCAGTGAGGGACGGGGTGGACGGCAGTACTTC CAISEGRGGRQYF
TRBD1 TRBJ2-7 . TRBV4-1 TGCGCCAGCAGCCAAGATGGGGGCAGGACAGGGTCAAGCTCCTACGAGCAGTACTTC CASSQDGGRTGSSSYEQYF
. TRBJ2-7 many TRBV28 TGTGCCAGCAGTTTACCTGGGTCGAGGGGTTACGAGCAGTACTTC CASSLPGSRGYEQYF
TRBD2 TRBJ2-5 . TRBV7-2 TGTGCCAGCAGCTTAGCGTGGTCCCTAGCGGGAGTCCCTGAAGAGACCCAGTACTTC CASSLAWSLAGVPEETQYF
. TRBJ2-7 . TRBV7-2 TGTGCCAGCAGCTTAGCGTCCAGTTTCTCCTACGAGCAGTACTTC CASSLASSFSYEQYF
TRBD2 TRBJ2-5 few TRBV5-1 TGCGCCAGCAGCCCGACGGGACTAGCGGAGACCCAGTACTTC CASSPTGLAETQYF